This T cell receptor (beta chain) was profiled in a study of regulatory T cells in long-lasting Graves disease. Time point denoted: persistent/refractory GD, antithyroid drugs over 5 years with positive TRAb. RNA from PBMCs was the source of the TCR library. This clonotype was found a few times. Its antigen remains unknown. iRepertoire HTBI primers and Arm-PCR of CDR3 regions built TCR beta libraries. Authors' data handling: Across samples, more than 55 TRBV and some 13 TRBJ segments were found. TCRdb ran MiXCR on the multiplex PCR reads and lists one entry per CDR3 protein. The V and J calls here are based on TCRdb, not the publication. The data show around 400,000 distinct CDR3 sequences, with roughly 23% seen just once and around 30% held by the top ten. Study findings and constraints: Among the persistent patients, 2,500 to 3,000 public clonotypes were shared, more than the 750 to 1,000 shared among new patients. With persistent disease, TRBV28, TRBJ1-2 and TRBJ2-5 were the favored segments.

Germline V gene lookup returns CDR1 LGHDT and CDR2 YNNKEL (reference sequence). This CDR3 is 15 amino acids long. V lost 6 bases to trimming and J lost 0 bases; unmatched junction nucleotides: 7. Sequenced material: peripheral blood mononuclear cells (PBMCs), taken when the disease was refractory, from a patient treated with antithyroid drugs. V usage is TRBV3-1 and J usage is TRBJ2-7; 8 bases are shared with TRBD2. The source of this sequence is a woman aged 40 to 50 with Graves disease. This chain's CDR3 is CASSRAGDSSYEQYF. CDR3 sequence (DNA): TGTGCCAGCAGTCGAGCGGGAGATAGCTCCTACGAGCAGTACTTC.